This T cell receptor beta chain was recovered during a study of read filtering for tumor transcriptome and immune sequencing. Study-level background: DNase treatment preceded whole-transcriptome library preparation.

V was trimmed by 5 bases and J by 1 base, leaving 10 bases between them. Germline V CDR1 and CDR2: SEHNR, FQNEAQ (reference sequence). The CDR3 covers 14 residues. This library used about 400 ng RNA and molecular barcoded adaptors spanning alpha/delta and beta/gamma chains. TCRdb reanalysed the reads using MiXCR and keeps one entry per CDR3 protein. The sample yields roughly 67,000 distinct CDR3 sequences, roughly 19% seen once. Material: a population of CD138-negative cells sorted from bone marrow. The gene calls are TRBV7-9 and TRBJ2-3, with D unresolved. This receptor was taken from a donor aged 40 or over with multiple myeloma. The CDR3: CASSPPAGTDTQYF. For the CDR3, the DNA is TGTGCCAGCAGCCCCCCGGCAGGCACAGATACGCAGTATTTT.